This TCR beta chain was profiled in a study of shared clonotypes between healthy human individuals. Overall study context: The study enrolled a couple of women and three men aged 18 to 49. Points from the study as a whole: Genetic and exposure-history diversity was limited by the small donor number.

V gave up 1 base and J gave up 8 bases, with 15 bases separating them. The germline V gene has CDR1 SGHDT and CDR2 YYEEEE. The CDR3 length is 14 residues. Repertoires were generated with immunoSEQ multiplex PCR, while TCRdb's copy carries only in-frame clones and drops some. The sample has about 1.1 million clones, around 78% seen once; the top ten hold roughly 0.55%. Both subsets, CD45RA+ naive and CD45RA-negative memory, were split from the CD4+ cells. This clone was counted at least ten times. What it binds is unknown. The same CDR3 also results from other DNA sequences found in this sample. The sequence came from a man between 18 and 29 years old in good health. Some clones in this sample may be carry-over from other donors' samples. Source material: memory CD4+ T cells from PBMCs. The subset was: CD45RA-negative fraction. V is TRBV5-6 and J is TRBJ1-1; TRBD1 might be the D (5 bases). As DNA, the CDR3 is TGTGCCAGCAGCTTGCGGGGGACCCCGGGAGAAGCTTTCTTT. Protein: CASSLRGTPGEAFF.